The present T cell receptor (beta chain) was sequenced within a study of blood T cell repertoires in COVID-19. Study information: PBMCs, B-cell-depleted T cells, or T cells were the source of the cDNA or gDNA that made up the material.

Per the study methods: From reference gene primer amplification, estimates of nucleated cell counts were derived. The repertoire was sequenced with immunoSEQ multiplex PCR; TCRdb's copy has only in-frame clones and lacks some. V and J calls and clone size are copied from that table; D and trimming were computed from the DNA. The sample includes 150,000 to 200,000 clones, 70% to 80% seen only once; the top ten take less than 7%. The germline V gene encodes CDR1 SGDLS and CDR2 YYNGEE. The V gene lost 6 bases and the J gene lost 3 bases, with 13 bases spanning the gap. This CDR3 has 13 residues. Followed longitudinally, the Seattle patients had been enrolled during active infection.

This sequence was found in a woman between 35 and 50 years old with COVID-19, enrolled during active disease. Sequenced: peripheral blood. This sequence joins TRBV9 and TRBJ2-7, with D possibly matching TRBD1 (7 bases). For the CDR3, the DNA is TGTGCCAGCATCGCGGGACAGAGCTACGAGCAGTACTTC. Encoded protein: CASIAGQSYEQYF.